The 18 T cell receptor beta chains reported below all come from one sample, sequenced in a study of blood T cells in healthy people across ages. For the second PCR, which ran for about 6 to 11 cycles, a sample-barcoded 5' primer and a J-beta primer mix were used. TCRdb recomputed calls from the 5' RACE reads with MiXCR, one row per CDR3 protein. The sample carries around 1,000,000 distinct CDR3 sequences, under 30% recorded once. These data were also filed under a second study, of T cells of mothers and their children.

Sequenced material: blood. Every receptor here comes from a girl aged 2-9 years in good health.

This clonotype was seen a handful of times. This chain connects TRBV29-1 to TRBJ2-5, with a weak D call TRBD2 (6 bases). The length of the CDR3 is 15 residues. Germline lookup yields CDR1 SQVTM and CDR2 ANQGSEA. Trimming removed 5 bases from V and 4 bases from J, with 20 bases in between. Here the CDR3 DNA reads TGCAGCGTTATAGATCCGGGACTGGCTGGAGAGACCCAGTACTTC. This translates into CSVIDPGLAGETQYF.

The chain has TRBV11-2 and TRBJ2-5, with 14 bases identical to TRBD2. With V trimmed by 3 bases and J by 5 bases, 5 bases remained unmatched. The germline V gene has CDR1 SGHAT and CDR2 FQNNGV. The CDR3 has 16 amino acids. The CDR3 is CASSFHGTSGGETQYF. The DNA for the CDR3 is TGTGCCAGCAGCTTCCACGGGACTAGCGGGGGTGAGACCCAGTACTTC.

The chain joins TRBV12-3 or TRBV12-4 to TRBJ1-4; 9 nucleotides agree with TRBD1. After removal of 8 bases from V and 7 bases from J, the junction contained 5 bases not matched to a gene. The CDR3 loop spans 13 amino acids. The CDR3 coding sequence is TGTGCCAGCGCGGGACAGGGAGGTGAAAAACTGTTTTTT. Translating gives CASAGQGGEKLFF.

The rearrangement links TRBV5-1 to TRBJ1-2; no firm D call. The germline V and J ends were trimmed by 7 bases and 5 bases, with 18 bases remaining between them. This CDR3 contains 14 residues. Germline-derived CDR1 and CDR2 are SGHRS and YFSETQ. This CDR3 reads CASQAGLNPYGYTF. In DNA, the CDR3 is TGCGCCAGCCAGGCCGGTCTGAACCCGTATGGCTACACCTTC.

This clonotype was seen a handful of times. The genes are TRBV20-1 and TRBJ2-7, with D uncertain. V gave up 3 bases and J gave up 2 bases, with 14 bases separating them. This CDR3 spans 14 amino acids. Germline CDR1 DFQATT, CDR2 SNEGSKA (reference sequence). DNA of the CDR3: TGCAGTGCTAGTTCCTTGTCTCGGCCCTACGAGCAGTACTTC. This codes for CSASSLSRPYEQYF.

This clonotype was counted a few times. The V gene is TRBV7-9, the J gene TRBJ2-7; D is undetermined. Germline values: CDR1 SEHNR, CDR2 FQNEAQ (reference sequence). The ends were cut back, 2 bases at V and 5 bases at J, with 16 bases in the middle. The CDR3 length is 15 residues. The CDR3 region is CASSLRQSPLDEQYF. The CDR3 nucleotides are TGTGCCAGCAGCTTAAGGCAGTCGCCTCTCGACGAGCAGTACTTC.

The chain combines TRBV7-9 with TRBJ2-5, with 10 bases matching TRBD2. The DNA end lines up better with TRBJ2-7; the J call may be wrong. This CDR3 contains 14 residues. Per germline, CDR1 SEHNR and CDR2 FQNEAQ (reference sequence). The CDR3 bases are TGTGCCAGCAGCTCGGGACTAGCGCGCTACGAGCAGTACTTC. Translating gives CASSSGLARYEQYF.

This clonotype was counted between two and nine times. The CDR3 loop reads CASSFSGTGGQETQYF. CDR3 DNA sequence: TGCGCCAGCAGCTTTTCCGGGACAGGGGGCCAAGAGACCCAGTACTTC. V is TRBV5-1 and J is TRBJ2-5; TRBD1 matches at 11 bases. The germline CDR1 and CDR2 sequences are SGHRS and YFSETQ. This CDR3 contains 16 residues. V lost 2 bases to trimming and J lost 1 base; unmatched junction nucleotides: 4.

Here the CDR3 DNA reads TGTGCCAACTCGCCGGGACTAGCGGCCAGAAGCTCCTACGAGCAGTACTTC. This encodes CANSPGLAARSSYEQYF. The rearrangement uses TRBV9 and TRBJ2-7; 11 bases agree with TRBD2. The CDR3 runs to 17 residues. CDR1 and CDR2 from the germline V gene are SGDLS and YYNGEE. J lost 0 bases, V lost 9 bases, and 14 bases had no gene match.

The chain has TRBV6-5 and TRBJ2-1; D remains unclear. The CDR3 covers 14 residues. In germline, CDR1 is MNHEY, CDR2 SVGAGI. The ends were cut back, 6 bases at V and 4 bases at J, with 13 bases in the middle. The CDR3 reads CASSPGGEYNEQFF. The CDR3 DNA sequence: TGTGCCAGCAGCCCGGGCGGAGAATACAATGAGCAGTTCTTC.

The rearrangement uses TRBV29-1 and TRBJ1-5, with TRBD1 matching 8 bases. From germline, CDR1 is SQVTM and CDR2 ANQGSEA. After removal of 4 bases from V and 3 bases from J, the junction contained 5 bases not matched to a gene. The CDR3 is 14 residues long. The CDR3 region is CSVAGQGVNQPQHF. CDR3 coding DNA: TGCAGCGTTGCAGGACAGGGCGTCAATCAGCCCCAGCATTTT.

V and J are TRBV25-1 and TRBJ2-5; 8 bases are shared with TRBD1. This CDR3 region has 17 residues. Germline CDR1 is MGHDK and CDR2 is SYGVNS. J was trimmed by 1 base and V by 6 bases; bases with no gene match: 13. CDR3 in amino acids: CASRGIPGQAVQETQYF. CDR3 DNA: TGTGCCAGCAGAGGTATCCCGGGACAGGCTGTCCAAGAGACCCAGTACTTC.

This clonotype has just a few counts. CDR3 sequence reads: CASSFQTGGVWKTQYF. CDR3 nucleotides: TGTGCCAGCAGTTTTCAAACAGGGGGGGTTTGGAAGACCCAGTACTTC. The V call is TRBV6-5, the J call TRBJ2-5; D might be TRBD1 (8 bases). The germline V gene encodes CDR1 MNHEY and CDR2 SVGAGI. CDR3 size: 16 residues. Trimming removed 4 bases from V and 6 bases from J, with 21 bases in between.

The CDR3 region has the DNA TGCAGTGCTAGAGGGTGGGGACTTTCCTACGAGCAGTACTTC. This gives the protein CSARGWGLSYEQYF. V is TRBV20-1 and J is TRBJ2-7; D may be TRBD2 (6 bases). From germline, CDR1 is DFQATT and CDR2 SNEGSKA (reference sequence). The V gene lost 1 base and the J gene lost 1 base, with 11 bases spanning the gap. The CDR3 contains 14 residues.

The chain employs TRBV20-1 and TRBJ2-7; D unresolved. CDR3 length equals 14 residues. Germline loops: CDR1 DFQATT, CDR2 SNEGSKA (reference sequence). Trimming shortened V by 0 bases and J by 0 bases, and 9 bases separated the two germline ends. CDR3 nucleotides: TGCAGTGCTAGAGATCTGAGGAGCTCCTACGAGCAGTACTTC. Translating it yields CSARDLRSSYEQYF.

V gene TRBV7-3 combines with J gene TRBJ2-7; maybe TRBD2 (6 bases). CDR1 is SGHTA and CDR2 is FQGTGA in the germline V gene. V dropped 2 bases and J dropped 1 base, with 12 bases sitting between them. The CDR3 runs to 15 residues. CDR3 in amino acids: CASSLYGGLSYEQYF. The CDR3 DNA reads TGTGCCAGCAGCTTATACGGAGGGCTTTCCTACGAGCAGTACTTC. Supplemented by reference TRBV7-3 and TRBJ2-7, the full variable domain reads GAGVSQTPSNKVTEKGKYVELRCDPISGHTALYWYRQSLGQGPEFLIYFQGTGAADDSGLPNDRFFAVRPEGSVSTLKIQRTERGDSAVYLCASSLYGGLSYEQYFGPGTRLTVT.

This clonotype was found a few times. The chain couples TRBV10-2 to TRBJ2-5, with D maybe TRBD2 (6 bases). V shed 4 bases and J shed 3 bases, with 9 bases lying between them. The CDR3 spans 13 residues. Germline values: CDR1 WSHSY, CDR2 SAAADI. CDR3 region: CASSVRREETQYF. CDR3 coding DNA: TGCGCCAGCAGTGTTCGGAGGGAAGAGACCCAGTACTTC.

This chain connects TRBV6-1 to TRBJ2-6; TRBD1 agrees at 7 bases. CDR1 is MNHNS, CDR2 SASEGT, per germline. Germline trimming cut 4 bases from V and 0 bases from J; bases unmatched to any gene: 9. The CDR3 runs to 18 residues. This CDR3 is CASSARDRGFSGANVLTF. CDR3 nucleotides: TGTGCCAGCAGTGCGAGGGACAGAGGTTTCTCTGGGGCCAACGTCCTGACTTTC.